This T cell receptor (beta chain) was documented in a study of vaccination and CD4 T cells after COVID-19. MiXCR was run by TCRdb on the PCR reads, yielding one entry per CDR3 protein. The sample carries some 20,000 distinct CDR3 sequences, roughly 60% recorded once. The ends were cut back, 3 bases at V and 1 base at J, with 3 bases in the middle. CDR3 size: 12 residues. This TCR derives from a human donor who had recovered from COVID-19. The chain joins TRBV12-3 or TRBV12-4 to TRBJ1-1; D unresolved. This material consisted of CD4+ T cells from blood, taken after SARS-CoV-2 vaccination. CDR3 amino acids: CASSFANTEAFF. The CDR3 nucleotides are TGTGCCAGCAGTTTCGCGAACACTGAAGCTTTCTTT.